The 9 T cell receptor beta chains below were found in one sample sequenced in a study of cytomegalovirus exposure and HLA in healthy donors. PCR used 60 Vbeta primers and 13 Jbeta primers. The method was immunoSEQ multiplex PCR; TCRdb's version includes in-frame clones alone and lacks a portion of them. This table holds 100,000 to 150,000 clones, 80% found once. The specimen sequenced was PBMCs. The receptors here all came from a man between 25 and 39 years old in good health and CMV-seropositive.

The rearrangement joins TRBV2 to TRBJ2-5, with D uncertain. V shed 5 bases and J shed 1 base, with 2 bases lying between them. The CDR3 consists of 11 residues. Germline CDR1 reads SNHLY; CDR2 reads FYNNEI. DNA for the CDR3: TGTGCCAGCAGTCTCCAAGAGACCCAGTACTTC. It encodes CASSLQETQYF.

The chain carries TRBV7-9 and TRBJ1-6; 7 bases match TRBD1. Trimming at V came to 4 bases and at J to 10 bases, leaving 16 bases not matched to a gene. The CDR3 runs 17 residues. The V gene's germline CDR1 is SEHNR and CDR2 FQNEAQ (reference sequence). CDR3 protein: CASSSPPTQGWESPLHF. The CDR3 DNA reads TGTGCCAGCAGCTCCCCCCCGACACAGGGGTGGGAATCACCCCTCCACTTT.

The rearrangement links TRBV5-1 to TRBJ2-7, with unresolved D. Germline V lookup: CDR1 SGHRS, CDR2 YFSETQ. This CDR3 contains 11 residues. V dropped 4 bases and J dropped 3 bases, with 5 bases sitting between them. This chain's CDR3 is CASSLVYEQYF. Written as DNA, the CDR3 is TGCGCCAGCAGCCTCGTCTACGAGCAGTACTTC.

V is TRBV6-6 and J is TRBJ2-1; tentatively, D is TRBD2 (5 bases). The V gene lost 0 bases and the J gene lost 6 bases, with 12 bases spanning the gap. The CDR3 loop spans 15 amino acids. From germline, CDR1 is MNHNY and CDR2 SVGAGI (reference sequence). CDR3: CASSYSVGRGNEQFF. In nucleotides, the CDR3 is TGTGCCAGCAGTTACTCGGTGGGTCGGGGCAATGAGCAGTTCTTC.

This clone was seen a single time. V gene TRBV5-1 combines with J gene TRBJ2-3; the D gene is possibly TRBD2 (7 bases). Trimming cost V 0 bases and J 1 base, with 12 bases left between them. CDR3 size: 16 residues. Germline V gene data show CDR1 as SGHRS and CDR2 as YFSETQ. CDR3 sequence reads: CASSLGLGGGTDTQYF. CDR3 coding DNA: TGCGCCAGCAGCTTGGGGCTAGGGGGGGGCACAGATACGCAGTATTTT.

The rearrangement uses TRBV6-1 and TRBJ2-3; D possibly corresponds to TRBD2 (5 bases). Trimming cost V 10 bases and J 2 bases, with 13 bases left between them. CDR1 and CDR2 (germline): MNHNS, SASEGT. CDR3 length: 13 amino acids. The CDR3 is CATFPGFTDTQYF. CDR3 coding DNA: TGTGCCACCTTTCCGGGGTTCACAGATACGCAGTATTTT.

This clone was counted a single time. The chain joins TRBV5-5 to TRBJ1-6, with 11 nucleotides matching TRBD1. The CDR3 consists of 15 residues. V was clipped by 0 bases and J by 9 bases; unmatched bases: 2. Germline V CDR1 and CDR2: SGHKS, YYEKEE (reference sequence). Here the CDR3 reads CASSLGTGGSSPLHF. CDR3 sequence (DNA): TGTGCCAGCAGCTTGGGGACAGGGGGCTCTTCACCCCTCCACTTT. The whole variable domain, remainder taken from reference TRBV5-5 and TRBJ1-6, is DAGVTQSPTHLIKTRGQQVTLRCSPISGHKSVSWYQQVLGQGPQFIFQYYEKEERGRGNFPDRFSARQFPNYSSELNVNALLLGDSALYLCASSLGTGGSSPLHFGNGTRLTVT.

This clone was recorded a few times. The chain couples TRBV6-1 to TRBJ2-1; D is unclear. The CDR3 extends over 13 amino acids. Trimming stripped 2 bases from V and 8 bases from J, with 10 bases between. Germline V gene data show CDR1 as MNHNS and CDR2 as SASEGT. The DNA for the CDR3 is TGTGCCAGCAGTGAAAGTGGTTCGGATGAGCAGTTCTTC. This encodes CASSESGSDEQFF.

This chain connects TRBV10-3 to TRBJ2-7; a possible D gene is TRBD2 (6 bases). The V end lost 0 bases, the J end lost 12 bases, and 24 bases lay between the germline ends. This CDR3 is 16 amino acids long. Germline V gene lookup returns CDR1 ENHRY and CDR2 SYGVKD. The CDR3 loop reads CAISESAGQAALRRYF. In nucleotides, the CDR3 is TGTGCCATCAGTGAGTCGGCGGGGCAGGCGGCTCTACGACGGTACTTC.